This TCR beta chain derives from a study of OX40 agonist ivuxolimab in advanced cancers. Study-wide background: Ivuxolimab is an agonistic anti-OX40 (CD134) antibody, and patients were treated with it. Broader study findings: At 0.1 to 3.0 mg/kg and by week 6, clonal expansion occurred in CD4+ and CD8+ blood T cells.

Generated by immunoSEQ multiplex PCR, the TCRdb table keeps only in-frame clones and is missing some. Of 55,000 to 65,000 clones in the sample, 75% to 90% were seen once. V lost 2 bases and J lost 3, with 13 bases in between. The V gene's germline CDR1 is MDHEN and CDR2 SYDVKM. CDR3 length: 15 amino acids. Concerning this clone: No antigen is known for it.

The chain carries TRBV28 and TRBJ1-2; the D gene is possibly TRBD1 (5 bases). The clonotype comes from an adult with an advanced solid tumor such as melanoma, head and neck, liver or kidney cancer. The sample was CD4+ or CD8+ T cells sorted from blood, taken in a trial of the OX40 agonist ivuxolimab. CDR3 sequence: CASSLAGGVDYGYTF. The CDR3 coding sequence is TGTGCCAGCAGTTTAGCGGGAGGGGTTGACTATGGCTACACCTTC.